This T cell receptor (beta chain) was identified during a study of blood T cell repertoires in COVID-19. Looking at the study overall: T cells, B-cell-depleted T cells, or PBMCs supplied cDNA or gDNA.

Looked up from germline, CDR1 is MNHEY and CDR2 is SMNVEV (reference sequence). With V trimmed by 6 bases and J by 3 bases, 12 bases remained unmatched. The CDR3 spans 17 residues. The repertoire was sequenced with immunoSEQ multiplex PCR; TCRdb's copy has only in-frame clones and lacks some. The sample holds 120,000 or so clones, around 90% seen once. The genes are TRBV27 and TRBJ2-1; 9 bases are shared with TRBD1. The source material was peripheral blood. The source of this sequence is a human donor in a cohort sampled during active COVID-19. The CDR3 DNA follows: TGTGCCAGCAGCGAGTCGGCGGGACAGGGATTCTACAATGAGCAGTTCTTC. Encoded protein: CASSESAGQGFYNEQFF.